This passage covers 23 T cell receptor beta chains from one sample sequenced in a study of blood T cell repertoires in COVID-19. Clones were sequenced by immunoSEQ multiplex PCR, and TCRdb holds only the in-frame ones, with some missing. The table includes some 340,000 clones, about 90% detected once. Sequencing input: PBMCs or T cells enriched from blood (not recorded which). Every receptor here comes from a woman in her 30s who had recovered from COVID-19.

This chain uses TRBV27 with TRBJ1-6, with 7 bases that match TRBD1. CDR1 is MNHEY and CDR2 is SMNVEV in the germline V gene (reference sequence). V lost 5 bases to trimming and J lost 9 bases; unmatched junction nucleotides: 7. The CDR3 runs to 14 residues. CDR3 bases: TGTGCCAGCAGTCCAGGGACAGATGGTTCACCCCTCCACTTT. Protein sequence: CASSPGTDGSPLHF.

The genes are TRBV28 and TRBJ1-2, with 8 bases that match TRBD1. The CDR3 loop spans 14 amino acids. Germline CDR1 and CDR2: MDHEN and SYDVKM. V was clipped by 5 bases and J by 7 bases; unmatched bases: 9. CDR3 sequence reads: CASSPPRGQAGYTF. The DNA of the CDR3 is TGTGCCAGCAGTCCCCCCAGGGGGCAGGCTGGCTACACCTTC.

The gene calls are TRBV11-3 and TRBJ2-7, with TRBD2 identical over 8 bases. The CDR3 consists of 12 residues. V trimming: 8 bases; J trimming: 10 bases; junction bases outside the gene matches: 10. Germline values: CDR1 SGHNT, CDR2 YENEEA. Written as DNA, the CDR3 is TGTGCCAGCTCCTTCCCCGGGGGGGTACAGTACTTC. Its protein is CASSFPGGVQYF.

The V call is TRBV7-9, the J call TRBJ2-1; D call uncertain. V lost 2 bases to trimming and J lost 1 base, with 12 bases between them. The CDR3 runs 16 residues. The germline CDR1 and CDR2 sequences are SEHNR and FQNEAQ (reference sequence). CDR3 sequence reads: CASSLQVIGSYNEQFF. CDR3 nucleotides: TGTGCCAGCAGCTTACAGGTTATCGGATCCTACAATGAGCAGTTCTTC.

The gene calls are TRBV28 and TRBJ1-5; 9 bases are shared with TRBD1. CDR3 size: 13 residues. The junction had 12 bases not matched to a gene; V was cut back by 5 bases and J by 16 bases. Germline V gives CDR1 MDHEN, CDR2 SYDVKM. The CDR3 DNA reads as TGTGCCAGCAGTCCCCACACCGGGACAGGGTCACATTTT. This translates into CASSPHTGTGSHF.

CDR3 coding DNA: TGTGCCATCAGGGGGCTGGGTCCAAGAATAGGCTACACCTTC. Its translation is CAIRGLGPRIGYTF. This chain links TRBV10-3 with TRBJ1-2; possible D gene TRBD1, 5 bases. Germline CDR1 and CDR2: ENHRY and SYGVKD. V was clipped by 6 bases and J by 8 bases, with 19 bases between them. The CDR3 sequence is 14 residues long.

The J gene is TRBJ2-2, the V gene TRBV6-5; possibly TRBD1 for D (6 bases). The CDR3 consists of 16 residues. Between the trimmed V and J ends, which lost 4 bases and 4 bases, there was a span of 16 bases. The germline gives CDR1 MNHEY, CDR2 SVGAGI. The CDR3 DNA sequence: TGTGCCAGCAGTTTAACAGGGATACAAGGCACCGGGGAGCTGTTTTTT. Its protein product is CASSLTGIQGTGELFF.

The CDR3 sequence is CASSPLTGERGWHTEAFF. The CDR3 region has the DNA TGTGCCAGCAGCCCCTTGACAGGGGAAAGAGGTTGGCACACTGAAGCTTTCTTT. The chain combines TRBV3-1 (or the pseudogene TRBV3-2) with TRBJ1-1; 8 bases are shared with TRBD1. The CDR3 has 18 amino acids. J gave up 3 bases and V 4 bases, and 16 bases lay outside the gene matches. CDR1 and CDR2 (germline): LGHDT, YNNKEL (reference sequence).

This clone was observed once. CDR3 DNA sequence: TGTGCCAGTAGTCCTTTACAGGGGGGCGAAAAACTGTTTTTT. Translation gives CASSPLQGGEKLFF. The V and J genes are TRBV19 and TRBJ1-4, with 8 positions matching TRBD1. This CDR3 contains 14 residues. Germline trimming cut 5 bases from V and 8 bases from J; bases unmatched to any gene: 7. CDR1 is LNHDA, CDR2 SQIVND, per germline (reference sequence). The full variable domain, with the rest looked up from reference TRBV19 and TRBJ1-4, is DGGITQSPKYLFRKEGQNVTLSCEQNLNHDAMYWYRQDPGQGLRLIYYSQIVNDFQKGDIAEGYSVSREKKESFPLTVTSAQKNPTAFYLCASSPLQGGEKLFFGSGTQLSVL.

V usage is TRBV4-3 and J usage is TRBJ1-2; unclear D gene. The ends were cut back, 0 bases at V and 2 bases at J, with 13 bases in the middle. The CDR3 totals 16 residues. The germline V gene encodes CDR1 LGHNA and CDR2 YSLEER. The CDR3 here is CASSQDLVAGNYGYTF. CDR3 DNA: TGCGCCAGCAGCCAAGATCTCGTCGCAGGAAACTATGGCTACACCTTC.

The chain employs TRBV30 and TRBJ1-1; 7 nucleotides agree with TRBD1. Germline-derived CDR1 and CDR2 are GTSNPN and SVGIG (reference sequence). The CDR3 runs 15 residues. Trimming cost V 2 bases and J 4 bases; bases outside gene matches: 10. The CDR3 nucleotides read TGTGCCTGGAGTAACCATCTCGGGACAGTCACTGAAGCTTTCTTT. This gives the protein CAWSNHLGTVTEAFF.

This clone is labeled medium-sized. The rearrangement joins TRBV10-2 to TRBJ1-6; D is perhaps TRBD1 (5 bases). The germline V and J ends were trimmed by 6 bases and 0 bases, with 15 bases remaining between them. The CDR3 runs to 17 residues. The germline V gene has CDR1 WSHSY and CDR2 SAAADI. The CDR3 loop is CASSAGPLGSYNSPLHF. The DNA of the CDR3 is TGCGCCAGCAGCGCGGGACCCTTAGGCTCCTATAATTCACCCCTCCACTTT.

This sequence joins TRBV7-9 and TRBJ1-3; D unclear. V lost 5 bases to trimming and J lost 7 bases, with 9 bases between them. The CDR3 runs to 12 residues. CDR1 is SEHNR, CDR2 FQNEAQ, per germline (reference sequence). CDR3 coding DNA: TGTGCCAGCAGCCCAGTGAGGAACACCATATATTTT. This sequence encodes CASSPVRNTIYF.

The gene calls are TRBV7-9 and TRBJ1-1; TRBD1 might be the D (6 bases). Trimming pared 1 base from V and 5 bases from J, leaving 26 bases between. CDR1 is SEHNR and CDR2 is FQNEAQ in the germline V gene (reference sequence). CDR3 size: 19 residues. The DNA of the CDR3 is TGTGCCAGCAGCTTAGATGAGGGGGAGGGAGGTGTCCCCGTAACTGAAGCTTTCTTT. Its protein product is CASSLDEGEGGVPVTEAFF. The entire variable domain, with the rest obtained from reference TRBV7-9 and TRBJ1-1, is as follows: DTGVSQNPRHKITKRGQNVTFRCDPISEHNRLYWYRQTLGQGPEFLTYFQNEAQLEKSRLLSDRFSAERPKGSFSTLEIQRTEQGDSAMYLCASSLDEGEGGVPVTEAFFGQGTRLTVV.

V usage is TRBV5-4 and J usage is TRBJ1-2, with 7 bases identical to TRBD1. There are 17 residues in the CDR3. Germline V CDR1 and CDR2: SGHNT, YYREEE (reference sequence). With 0 bases clipped from V and 3 bases from J, the junction kept 11 bases outside the gene matches. CDR3 bases: TGTGCCAGCAGCTTGGGGGGGAGACAGGGCCTACACTATGGCTACACCTTC. It translates to CASSLGGRQGLHYGYTF. Based on the CDR3 plus reference TRBV5-4 and TRBJ1-2, the full variable domain is ETGVTQSPTHLIKTRGQQVTLRCSSQSGHNTVSWYQQALGQGPQFIFQYYREEENGRGNFPPRFSGLQFPNYSSELNVNALELDDSALYLCASSLGGRQGLHYGYTFGSGTRLTVV.

The V call is TRBV7-2, the J call TRBJ2-1, with D perhaps TRBD2 (7 bases). The CDR3 spans 17 residues. The V gene lost 3 bases and the J gene lost 0 bases, with 15 bases spanning the gap. Germline V gene lookup returns CDR1 SGHTA and CDR2 FQGNSA. CDR3 sequence (DNA): TGTGCCAGCAGCTTTGGGGCGGGGGCAAGCTCCTACAATGAGCAGTTCTTC. It yields the protein CASSFGAGASSYNEQFF.

This chain connects TRBV7-9 to TRBJ2-7, with D perhaps TRBD2 (6 bases). CDR1 is SEHNR and CDR2 is FQNEAQ in the germline V gene (reference sequence). The CDR3 is 14 residues long. V shed 0 bases and J shed 5 bases, with 11 bases lying between them. CDR3 sequence: CASSLARGLDEQYF. CDR3 sequence (DNA): TGTGCCAGCAGCTTAGCGCGGGGTTTAGACGAGCAGTACTTC.

The chain joins TRBV29-1 to TRBJ1-1; D call uncertain. The CDR3 loop spans 14 amino acids. Per germline, CDR1 SQVTM and CDR2 ANQGSEA. The V and J ends lost 3 bases and 3 bases respectively, with 14 bases between them. CDR3: CSVEPLREDTEAFF. CDR3 DNA: TGCAGCGTTGAGCCCCTCCGGGAGGACACTGAAGCTTTCTTT.

The chain carries TRBV2 and TRBJ2-7, with TRBD1 identical over 7 bases. The V gene end was trimmed by 9 bases and the J gene end by 1 base; junction bases not matched to a gene: 3. The CDR3 covers 12 residues. In germline, CDR1 is SNHLY, CDR2 FYNNEI. The CDR3: CASRQGSYEQYF. The CDR3 DNA sequence: TGTGCCAGTCGACAGGGTTCCTACGAGCAGTACTTC.

This rearrangement joins TRBV27 to TRBJ2-7, with D maybe TRBD1 (5 bases). The CDR3 loop spans 14 amino acids. V gave up 5 bases and J gave up 6 bases, with 17 bases separating them. Per germline, CDR1 MNHEY and CDR2 SMNVEV (reference sequence). The CDR3 protein is CASSTQAYRGEQYF. CDR3 nucleotide sequence: TGTGCCAGCAGTACCCAGGCCTATAGGGGCGAGCAGTACTTC.

V and J are TRBV7-6 and TRBJ1-4; 11 bases map to TRBD1. The V gene end was trimmed by 5 bases and the J gene end by 8 bases; junction bases not matched to a gene: 7. Looked up from germline, CDR1 is SGHVS and CDR2 is FNYEAQ. The CDR3 consists of 15 residues. Here the CDR3 DNA reads TGTGCCAGCAGCCACGCGGGACAGGGGGGCGAAAAACTGTTTTTT. Protein sequence: CASSHAGQGGEKLFF. Looking up the rest from reference TRBV7-6 and TRBJ1-4 gives the full variable domain: GAGVSQSPRYKVTKRGQDVALRCDPISGHVSLYWYRQALGQGPEFLTYFNYEAQQDKSGLPNDRFSAERPEGSISTLTIQRTEQRDSAMYRCASSHAGQGGEKLFFGSGTQLSVL.

V gene TRBV4-1 combines with J gene TRBJ2-7; 8 bases are a match to TRBD1. The germline CDR1 and CDR2 sequences are MGHRA and YSYEKL. The CDR3 contains 19 residues. Unmatched junction bases numbered 20, after V lost 5 bases and J lost 2 bases. In DNA, the CDR3 is TGCGCCAGCAGCTATAACGAGCCTTACACAGGGGGATTACCCTACGAGCAGTACTTC. Translation: CASSYNEPYTGGLPYEQYF.

The chain is built from TRBV19 and TRBJ1-1; the match to TRBD1 covers 8 bases. The J segment lost 4 bases and the V segment lost 1 base, leaving 5 bases of the junction unmatched. The CDR3 has 15 residues. The germline V gene has CDR1 LNHDA and CDR2 SQIVND (reference sequence). The CDR3 sequence is CASSIGGQGVTEAFF. Here the CDR3 DNA reads TGTGCCAGTAGTATAGGCGGACAGGGTGTCACTGAAGCTTTCTTT.